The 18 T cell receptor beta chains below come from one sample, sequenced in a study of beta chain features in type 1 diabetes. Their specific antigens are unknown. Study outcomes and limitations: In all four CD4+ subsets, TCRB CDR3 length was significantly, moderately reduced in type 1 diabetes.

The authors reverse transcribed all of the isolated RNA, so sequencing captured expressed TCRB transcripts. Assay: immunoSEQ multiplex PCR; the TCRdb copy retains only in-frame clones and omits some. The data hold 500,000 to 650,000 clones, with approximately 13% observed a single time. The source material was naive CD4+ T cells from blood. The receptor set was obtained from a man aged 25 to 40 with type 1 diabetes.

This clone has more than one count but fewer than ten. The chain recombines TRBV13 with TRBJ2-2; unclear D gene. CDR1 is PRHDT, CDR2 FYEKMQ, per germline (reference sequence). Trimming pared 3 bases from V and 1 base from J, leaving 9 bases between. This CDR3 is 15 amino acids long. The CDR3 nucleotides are TGTGCCAGCAGCTTGGCAGGAGTGAACACCGGGGAGCTGTTTTTT. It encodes CASSLAGVNTGELFF.

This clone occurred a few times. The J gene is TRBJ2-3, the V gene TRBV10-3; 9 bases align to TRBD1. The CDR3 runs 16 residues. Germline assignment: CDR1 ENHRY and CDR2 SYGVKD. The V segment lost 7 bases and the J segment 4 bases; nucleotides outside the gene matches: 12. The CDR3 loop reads CAIKQNPGQGADTQYF. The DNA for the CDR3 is TGTGCCATCAAGCAAAATCCGGGACAGGGTGCAGATACGCAGTATTTT.

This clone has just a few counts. The CDR3 bases are TGTGCCAGCAGCAGTAACAGGGATAACACTGAAGCTTTCTTT. Amino acid sequence: CASSSNRDNTEAFF. The chain joins TRBV7-3 to TRBJ1-1; tentatively, D is TRBD1 (6 bases). Looked up from germline, CDR1 is SGHTA and CDR2 is FQGTGA. The length of the CDR3 is 14 residues. The ends were cut back, 5 bases at V and 2 bases at J, with 12 bases in the middle.

The CDR3 DNA reads as TGTGCCAGCTCACCTCCCTGGGGAAAAGAGACCCAGTACTTC. Protein: CASSPPWGKETQYF. The gene calls are TRBV18 and TRBJ2-5; D is unresolved. Germline loops: CDR1 KGHSH, CDR2 LQKENI. The V gene lost 3 bases and the J gene lost 3 bases, with 11 bases spanning the gap. This CDR3 contains 14 residues.

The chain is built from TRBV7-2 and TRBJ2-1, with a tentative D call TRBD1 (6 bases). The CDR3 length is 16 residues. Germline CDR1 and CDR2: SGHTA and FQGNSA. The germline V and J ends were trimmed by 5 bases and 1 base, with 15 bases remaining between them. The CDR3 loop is CASSHTGPGSYNEQFF. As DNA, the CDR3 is TGTGCCAGCAGCCATACAGGGCCAGGATCCTACAATGAGCAGTTCTTC.

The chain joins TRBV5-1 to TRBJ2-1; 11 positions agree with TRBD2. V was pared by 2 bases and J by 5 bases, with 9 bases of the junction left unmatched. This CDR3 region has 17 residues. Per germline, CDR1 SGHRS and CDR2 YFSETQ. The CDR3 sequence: CASSFRRLAGKDNEQFF. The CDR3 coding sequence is TGCGCCAGCAGCTTCCGGAGACTAGCGGGGAAAGACAATGAGCAGTTCTTC.

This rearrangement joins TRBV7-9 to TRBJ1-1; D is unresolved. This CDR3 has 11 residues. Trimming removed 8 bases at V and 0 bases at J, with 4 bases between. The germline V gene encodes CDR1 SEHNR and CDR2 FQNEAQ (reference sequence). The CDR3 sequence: CASEVNTEAFF. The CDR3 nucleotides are TGTGCCAGCGAGGTGAACACTGAAGCTTTCTTT.

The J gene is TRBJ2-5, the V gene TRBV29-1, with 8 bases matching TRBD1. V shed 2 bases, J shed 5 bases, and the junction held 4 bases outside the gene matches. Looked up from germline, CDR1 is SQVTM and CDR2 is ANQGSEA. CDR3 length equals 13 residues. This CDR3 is CSVEIRQGETQYF. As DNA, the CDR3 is TGCAGCGTTGAAATAAGACAGGGGGAGACCCAGTACTTC.

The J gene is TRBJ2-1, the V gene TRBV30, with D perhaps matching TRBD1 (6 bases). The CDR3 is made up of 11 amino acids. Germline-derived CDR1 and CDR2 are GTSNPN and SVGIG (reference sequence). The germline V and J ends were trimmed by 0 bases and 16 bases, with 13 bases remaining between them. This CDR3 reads CAWSVLGATFF. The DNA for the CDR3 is TGTGCCTGGAGTGTACTGGGGGCAACATTCTTC.

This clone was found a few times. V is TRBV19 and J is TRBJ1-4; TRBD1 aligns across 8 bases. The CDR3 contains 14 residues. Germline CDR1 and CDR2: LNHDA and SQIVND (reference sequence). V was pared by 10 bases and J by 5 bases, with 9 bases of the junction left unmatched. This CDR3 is CATGLRTGNEKLFF. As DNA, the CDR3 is TGTGCCACCGGCCTGAGGACAGGGAATGAAAAACTGTTTTTT. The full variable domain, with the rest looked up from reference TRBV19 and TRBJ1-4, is DGGITQSPKYLFRKEGQNVTLSCEQNLNHDAMYWYRQDPGQGLRLIYYSQIVNDFQKGDIAEGYSVSREKKESFPLTVTSAQKNPTAFYLCATGLRTGNEKLFFGSGTQLSVL.

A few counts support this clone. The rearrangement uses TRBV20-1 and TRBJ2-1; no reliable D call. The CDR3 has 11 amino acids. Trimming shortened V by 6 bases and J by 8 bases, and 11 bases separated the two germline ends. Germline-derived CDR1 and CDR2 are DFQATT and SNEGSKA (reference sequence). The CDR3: CSARKGHEQFF. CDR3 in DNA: TGCAGTGCCAGAAAAGGGCATGAGCAGTTCTTC.

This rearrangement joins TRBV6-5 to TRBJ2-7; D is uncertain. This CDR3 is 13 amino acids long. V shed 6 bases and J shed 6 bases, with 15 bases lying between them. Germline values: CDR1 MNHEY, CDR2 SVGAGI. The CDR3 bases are TGTGCCAGCAGATATCTTCAGTCGGCCGAGCAGTACTTC. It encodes CASRYLQSAEQYF.

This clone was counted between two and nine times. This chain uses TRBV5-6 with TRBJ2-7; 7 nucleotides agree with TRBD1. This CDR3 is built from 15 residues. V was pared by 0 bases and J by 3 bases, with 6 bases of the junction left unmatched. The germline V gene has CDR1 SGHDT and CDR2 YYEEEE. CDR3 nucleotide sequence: TGTGCCAGCAGCTTGGTAAGGGGGCCCCTCTACGAGCAGTACTTC. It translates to CASSLVRGPLYEQYF.

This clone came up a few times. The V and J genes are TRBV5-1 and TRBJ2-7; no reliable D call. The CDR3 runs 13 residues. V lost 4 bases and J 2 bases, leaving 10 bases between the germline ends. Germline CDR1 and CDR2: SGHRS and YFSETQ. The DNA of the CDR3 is TGCGCCAGCAGCGTAACGGAAACCTACGAGCAGTACTTC. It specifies CASSVTETYEQYF.

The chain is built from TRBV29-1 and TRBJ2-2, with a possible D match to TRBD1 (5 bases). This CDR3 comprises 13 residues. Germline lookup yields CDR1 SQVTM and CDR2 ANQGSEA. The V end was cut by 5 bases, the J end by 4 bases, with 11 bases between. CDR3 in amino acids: CSVSRAFTGELFF. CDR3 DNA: TGCAGCGTTTCCAGGGCCTTCACCGGGGAGCTGTTTTTT.

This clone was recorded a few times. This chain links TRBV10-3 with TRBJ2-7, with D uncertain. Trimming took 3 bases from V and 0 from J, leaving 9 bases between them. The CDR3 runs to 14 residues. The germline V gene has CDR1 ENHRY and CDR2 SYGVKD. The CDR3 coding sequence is TGTGCCATCAGTGACCCTCCCAACTCCTACGAGCAGTACTTC. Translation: CAISDPPNSYEQYF.

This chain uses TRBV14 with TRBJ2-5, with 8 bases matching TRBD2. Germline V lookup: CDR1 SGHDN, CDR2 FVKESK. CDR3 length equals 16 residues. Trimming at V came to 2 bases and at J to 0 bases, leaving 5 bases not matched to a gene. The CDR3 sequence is CASSQPRGAYQETQYF. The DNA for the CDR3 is TGTGCCAGCAGCCAACCGCGGGGGGCGTACCAAGAGACCCAGTACTTC.

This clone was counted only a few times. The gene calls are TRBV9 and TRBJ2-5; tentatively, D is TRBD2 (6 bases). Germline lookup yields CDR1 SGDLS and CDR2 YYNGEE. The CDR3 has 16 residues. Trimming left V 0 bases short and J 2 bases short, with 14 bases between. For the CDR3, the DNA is TGTGCCAGCAGCGTAGGGGGAGGAGGGCAGCAAGAGACCCAGTACTTC. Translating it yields CASSVGGGGQQETQYF.